This T cell receptor (beta chain) was retrieved from a study of post-analysis software for immune sequencing data. On the study more broadly: There were relapsing-remitting, secondary progressive and progressive-relapsing multiple sclerosis among the disease courses included.

This clonotype was picked up a small number of times. The antigen is unknown. Regarding the study as a whole: Compared with controls, patients had more of about 5 TRBV segments, including TRBV5-6, TRBV5-1 and TRBV20-1. F measure grouped same-batch samples tightly together. People with multiple sclerosis had a significantly lower normalized Chao1 diversity than controls did.

Unique-molecular-identifier-tagged TCR beta cDNA libraries were used. Around 500,000 cDNA molecules were obtained per 1 to 10 million input T cells. TCRdb reanalysed the PCR reads using MiXCR and keeps one entry per CDR3 protein. The sample consists of about 820,000 distinct CDR3 sequences, roughly 50% of them appearing once. The V and J ends lost 0 bases and 6 bases respectively, with 15 bases between them. The CDR3 sequence is 15 residues long. CDR1 and CDR2 from the germline V gene are DFQATT and SNEGSKA (reference sequence). This TCR was sampled from a girl between 5 and 17 years old with multiple sclerosis. The chain employs TRBV20-1 and TRBJ2-1; D gene uncertain. Material: blood. CDR3 bases: TGCAGTGCTAGAGATCCGATACGAAAACCCAATGAGCAGTTCTTC. This encodes CSARDPIRKPNEQFF.